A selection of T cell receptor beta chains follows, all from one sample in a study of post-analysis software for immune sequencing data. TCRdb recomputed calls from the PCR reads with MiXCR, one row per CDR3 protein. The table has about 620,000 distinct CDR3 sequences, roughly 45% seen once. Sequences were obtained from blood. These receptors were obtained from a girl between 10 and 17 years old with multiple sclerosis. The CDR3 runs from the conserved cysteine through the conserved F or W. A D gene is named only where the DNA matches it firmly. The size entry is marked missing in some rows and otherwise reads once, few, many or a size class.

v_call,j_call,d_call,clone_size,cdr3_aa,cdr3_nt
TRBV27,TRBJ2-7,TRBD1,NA,CASSLPGQGINEQYF,TGTGCCAGCAGTTTACCGGGACAGGGGATCAACGAGCAGTACTTC
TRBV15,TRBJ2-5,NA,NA,CATRELGFQETQYF,TGTGCCACCAGAGAACTTGGATTCCAAGAGACCCAGTACTTC
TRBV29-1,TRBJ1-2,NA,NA,CSVGTAGYGYTF,TGCAGCGTTGGGACAGCAGGCTATGGCTACACCTTC
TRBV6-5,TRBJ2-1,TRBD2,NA,CASSDLGLAGGSQFF,TGTGCCAGCAGTGACCTCGGACTAGCGGGAGGGTCGCAGTTCTTC
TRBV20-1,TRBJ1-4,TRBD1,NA,CSATSTGNEKLFF,TGCAGTGCCACTTCGACAGGGAATGAAAAACTGTTTTTT
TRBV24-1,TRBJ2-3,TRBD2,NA,CATSDFQGGTDTQYF,TGTGCCACCAGTGATTTTCAGGGAGGGACAGATACGCAGTATTTT
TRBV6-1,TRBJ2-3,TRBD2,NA,CASRLRGTSGRAGDTQYF,TGTGCCAGCAGACTGCGAGGGACTAGCGGGAGGGCCGGAGATACGCAGTATTTT
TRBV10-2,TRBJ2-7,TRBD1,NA,CASNQQGTYYEQYF,TGCGCCAGCAATCAACAGGGGACGTACTACGAGCAGTACTTC
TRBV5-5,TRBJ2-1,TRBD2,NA,CASSSLAGGSTNEQFF,TGTGCCAGCAGCTCCTTAGCGGGAGGGTCTACAAATGAGCAGTTCTTC
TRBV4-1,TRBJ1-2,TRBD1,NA,CASSQVGTGGFYGYTF,TGCGCCAGCAGCCAAGTCGGGACAGGGGGCTTCTATGGCTACACCTTC
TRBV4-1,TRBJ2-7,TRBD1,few,CASSVGTGPNEQYF,TGCGCCAGCAGTGTCGGGACAGGGCCTAACGAGCAGTACTTC
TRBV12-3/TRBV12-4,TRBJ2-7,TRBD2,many,CASSLGLAYEQYF,TGCGCCAGCAGCTTGGGACTAGCGTACGAGCAGTACTTC
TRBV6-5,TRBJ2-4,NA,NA,CASSSPTPSNKNIQYF,TGTGCCAGCAGTTCTCCGACTCCGTCGAACAAAAACATTCAGTACTTC
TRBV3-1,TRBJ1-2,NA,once,CASSQATLTNYGYTF,TGTGCCAGCAGCCAAGCGACCTTAACTAACTATGGCTACACCTTC
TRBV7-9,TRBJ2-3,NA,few,CASSLVGPDTQYF,TGTGCCAGCAGCTTAGTTGGACCAGATACGCAGTATTTT
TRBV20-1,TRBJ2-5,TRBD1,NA,CSAIPGGAIVETQYF,TGCAGTGCTATCCCAGGGGGCGCCATTGTGGAGACCCAGTACTTC
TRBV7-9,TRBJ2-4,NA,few,CASSKQRGTYNIQYF,TGTGCCAGCAGCAAACAACGAGGGACATATAACATTCAGTACTTC
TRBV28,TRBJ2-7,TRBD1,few,CASSPGQDPYEQYF,TGTGCCAGCAGTCCGGGACAGGACCCCTACGAGCAGTACTTC
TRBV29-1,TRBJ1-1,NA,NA,CSVQRRVVTEAFF,TGCAGCGTTCAACGCAGGGTAGTGACTGAAGCTTTCTTT
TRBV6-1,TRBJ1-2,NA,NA,CASSENLNGGYTF,TGTGCCAGCAGTGAAAATTTGAATGGTGGCTACACCTTC
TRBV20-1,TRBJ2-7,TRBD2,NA,CSASPRGSTFYEQYF,TGCAGTGCTAGTCCTCGCGGGAGTACCTTCTACGAGCAGTACTTC
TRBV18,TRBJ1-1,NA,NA,CASSPFYIGGNMNTEAFF,TGTGCCAGCTCACCCTTTTATATCGGGGGTAACATGAACACTGAAGCTTTCTTT
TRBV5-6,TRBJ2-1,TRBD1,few,CASSWDRVNEQFF,TGTGCCAGCAGCTGGGACAGGGTCAATGAGCAGTTCTTC
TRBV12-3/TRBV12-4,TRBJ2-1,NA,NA,CASSLAARYGQFF,TGTGCCAGCAGTTTAGCAGCTCGGTATGGGCAGTTCTTC
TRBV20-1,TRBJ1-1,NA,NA,CSARALGTGAEAFF,TGCAGTGCTAGGGCCCTTGGGACGGGGGCTGAAGCTTTCTTT
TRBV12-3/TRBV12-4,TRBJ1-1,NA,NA,CASTLGRQNTEAFF,TGTGCCAGCACCCTCGGACGGCAGAACACTGAAGCTTTCTTT